This TCR beta chain derives from a study of T-cell memory formation after mild COVID-19. The wider study: Among the donors, TCR clusters were largely specific to each donor. Whole-study results and caveats: Still unconfirmed is whether the second-wave clones peaking on day 37 recognized SARS-CoV-2.

One entry per CDR3 protein results from TCRdb running MiXCR on the 5' RACE reads. The sample lists roughly 510,000 distinct CDR3 sequences, roughly a sixth occurring once. V lost 3 bases, J lost 7 bases, and 13 bases lay in between. The CDR3 length is 14 residues. The germline V gene encodes CDR1 KGHDR and CDR2 SFDVKD. As concerns this clonotype: What it binds is unknown.

The rearrangement links TRBV24-1 to TRBJ2-3, with unresolved D. The sequence derives from an adult woman who had mild COVID-19 (a few samples of this study predate the infection). Cell type and time point are not known. Sequencing was done on a sample of PBMCs or a T cell subset sorted from them (not recorded which). In DNA form, the CDR3 reads TGTGCCACCAGTGATCAACGAAGGCACAATACGCAGTATTTT. This gives the protein CATSDQRRHNTQYF.